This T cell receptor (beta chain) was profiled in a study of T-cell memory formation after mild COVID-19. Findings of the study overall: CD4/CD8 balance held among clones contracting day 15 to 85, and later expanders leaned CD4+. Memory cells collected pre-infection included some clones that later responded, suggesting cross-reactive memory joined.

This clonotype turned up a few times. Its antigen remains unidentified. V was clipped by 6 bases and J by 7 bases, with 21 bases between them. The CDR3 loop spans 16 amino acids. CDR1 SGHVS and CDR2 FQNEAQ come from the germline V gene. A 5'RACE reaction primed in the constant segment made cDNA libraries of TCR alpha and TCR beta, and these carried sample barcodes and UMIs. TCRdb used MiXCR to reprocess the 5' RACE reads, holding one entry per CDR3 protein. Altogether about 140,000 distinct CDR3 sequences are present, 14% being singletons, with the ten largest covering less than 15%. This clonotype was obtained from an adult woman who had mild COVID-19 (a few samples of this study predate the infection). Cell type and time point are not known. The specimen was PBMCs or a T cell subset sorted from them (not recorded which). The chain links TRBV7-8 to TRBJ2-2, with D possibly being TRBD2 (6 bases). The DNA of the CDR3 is TGTGCCAGCAGTTCTAGGCGGGACGCGGGCAACGGGGAGCTGTTTTTT. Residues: CASSSRRDAGNGELFF.